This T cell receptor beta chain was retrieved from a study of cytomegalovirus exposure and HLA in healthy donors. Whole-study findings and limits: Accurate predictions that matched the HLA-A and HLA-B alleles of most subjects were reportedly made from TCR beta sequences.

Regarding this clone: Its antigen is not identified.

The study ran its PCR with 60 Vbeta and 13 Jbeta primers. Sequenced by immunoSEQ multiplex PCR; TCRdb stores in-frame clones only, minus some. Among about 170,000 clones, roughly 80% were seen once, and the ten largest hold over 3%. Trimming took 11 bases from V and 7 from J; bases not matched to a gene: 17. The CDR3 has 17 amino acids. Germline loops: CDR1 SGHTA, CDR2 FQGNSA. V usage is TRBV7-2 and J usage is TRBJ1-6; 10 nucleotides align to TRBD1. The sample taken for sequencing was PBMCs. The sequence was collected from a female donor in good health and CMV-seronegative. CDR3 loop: CAGSGTGAPSGNSPLHF. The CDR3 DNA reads TGTGCCGGTTCCGGGACAGGGGCCCCCTCTGGAAATTCACCCCTCCACTTT. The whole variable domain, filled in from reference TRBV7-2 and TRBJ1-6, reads GAGVSQSPSNKVTEKGKDVELRCDPISGHTALYWYRQSLGQGLEFLIYFQGNSAPDKSGLPSDRFSAERTGGSVSTLTIQRTQQEDSAVYLCAGSGTGAPSGNSPLHFGNGTRLTVT.